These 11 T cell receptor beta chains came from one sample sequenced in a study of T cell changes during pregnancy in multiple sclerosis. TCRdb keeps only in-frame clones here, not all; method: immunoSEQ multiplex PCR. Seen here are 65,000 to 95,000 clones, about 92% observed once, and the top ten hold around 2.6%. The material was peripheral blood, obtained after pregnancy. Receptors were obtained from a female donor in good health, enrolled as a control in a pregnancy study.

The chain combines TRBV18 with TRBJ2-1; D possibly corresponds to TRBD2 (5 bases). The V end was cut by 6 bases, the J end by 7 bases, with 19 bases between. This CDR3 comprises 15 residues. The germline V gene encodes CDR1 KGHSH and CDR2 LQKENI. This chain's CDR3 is CASSIKPSGGNEQFF. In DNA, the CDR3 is TGTGCCAGCTCGATAAAACCCTCGGGCGGGAATGAGCAGTTCTTC.

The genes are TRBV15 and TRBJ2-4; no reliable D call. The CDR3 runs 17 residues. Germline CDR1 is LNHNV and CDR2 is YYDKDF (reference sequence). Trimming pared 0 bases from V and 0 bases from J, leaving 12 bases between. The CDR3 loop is CATSRDQAPAAKNIQYF. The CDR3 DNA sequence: TGTGCCACCAGCAGAGATCAGGCCCCGGCAGCCAAAAACATTCAGTACTTC.

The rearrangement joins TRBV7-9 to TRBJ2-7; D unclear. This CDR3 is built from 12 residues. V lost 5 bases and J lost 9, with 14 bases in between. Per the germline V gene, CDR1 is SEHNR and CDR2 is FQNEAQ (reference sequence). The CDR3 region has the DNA TGTGCCAGCAGCCTCGACATAGGAAGGCAGTACTTC. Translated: CASSLDIGRQYF.

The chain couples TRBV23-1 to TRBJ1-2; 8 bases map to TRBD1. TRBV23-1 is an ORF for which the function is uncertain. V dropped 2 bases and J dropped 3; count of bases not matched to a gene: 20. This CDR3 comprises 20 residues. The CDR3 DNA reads TGCGCCAGCAGTCAACCCAGAGGGGGACAGGAGGGCGAATTAGACTATGGCTACACCTTC. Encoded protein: CASSQPRGGQEGELDYGYTF.

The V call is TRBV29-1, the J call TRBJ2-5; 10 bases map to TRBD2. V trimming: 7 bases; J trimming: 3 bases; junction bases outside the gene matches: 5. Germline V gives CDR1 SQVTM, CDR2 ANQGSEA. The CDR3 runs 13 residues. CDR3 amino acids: CSDAGTSEETQYF. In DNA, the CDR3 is TGCAGCGATGCCGGGACTAGCGAAGAGACCCAGTACTTC.

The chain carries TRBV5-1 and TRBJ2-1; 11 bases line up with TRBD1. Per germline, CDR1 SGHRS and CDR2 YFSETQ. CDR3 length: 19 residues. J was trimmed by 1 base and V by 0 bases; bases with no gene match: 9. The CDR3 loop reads CASSLAPGQGVRSYNEQFF. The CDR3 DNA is TGCGCCAGCAGCTTGGCGCCGGGACAGGGGGTTAGGTCCTACAATGAGCAGTTCTTC.

The CDR3 region is CASSTGLALNNEQFF. In DNA form, the CDR3 reads TGTGCCAGTAGTACGGGACTAGCGCTAAACAATGAGCAGTTCTTC. The rearrangement links TRBV19 to TRBJ2-1, with 10 bases identical to TRBD2. J gave up 5 bases and V 4 bases, and 5 bases lay outside the gene matches. In germline, CDR1 is LNHDA, CDR2 SQIVND (reference sequence). This CDR3 has 15 residues.

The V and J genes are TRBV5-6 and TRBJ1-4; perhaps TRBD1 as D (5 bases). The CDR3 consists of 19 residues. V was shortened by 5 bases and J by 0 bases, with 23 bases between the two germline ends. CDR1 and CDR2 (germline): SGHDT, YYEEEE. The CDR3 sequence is CASSSFRGPGLATNEKLFF. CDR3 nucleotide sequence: TGTGCCAGCAGTTCATTTAGGGGTCCGGGCCTTGCAACTAATGAAAAACTGTTTTTT.

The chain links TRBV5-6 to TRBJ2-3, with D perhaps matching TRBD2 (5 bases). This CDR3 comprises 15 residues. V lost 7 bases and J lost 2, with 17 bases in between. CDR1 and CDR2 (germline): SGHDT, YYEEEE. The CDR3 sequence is CASRRLSGDTDTQYF. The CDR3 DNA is TGTGCCAGCCGAAGACTTTCCGGGGACACAGATACGCAGTATTTT.

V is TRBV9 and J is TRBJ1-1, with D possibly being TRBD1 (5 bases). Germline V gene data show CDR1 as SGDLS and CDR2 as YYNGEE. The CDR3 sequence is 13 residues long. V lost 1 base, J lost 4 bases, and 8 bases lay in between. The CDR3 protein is CASSVSRATEAFF. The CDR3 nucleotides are TGTGCCAGCAGCGTATCCAGGGCCACTGAAGCTTTCTTT. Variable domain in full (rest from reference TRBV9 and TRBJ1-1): DSGVTQTPKHLITATGQRVTLRCSPRSGDLSVYWYQQSLDQGLQFLIQYYNGEERAKGNILERFSAQQFPDLHSELNLSSLELGDSALYFCASSVSRATEAFFGQGTRLTVV.

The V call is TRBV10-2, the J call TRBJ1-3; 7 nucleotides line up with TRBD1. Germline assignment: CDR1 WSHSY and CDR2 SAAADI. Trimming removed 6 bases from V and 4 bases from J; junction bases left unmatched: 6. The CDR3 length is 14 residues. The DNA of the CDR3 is TGCGCCAGCAGCCTGGGACAGATCGGAAACACCATATATTTT. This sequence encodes CASSLGQIGNTIYF.